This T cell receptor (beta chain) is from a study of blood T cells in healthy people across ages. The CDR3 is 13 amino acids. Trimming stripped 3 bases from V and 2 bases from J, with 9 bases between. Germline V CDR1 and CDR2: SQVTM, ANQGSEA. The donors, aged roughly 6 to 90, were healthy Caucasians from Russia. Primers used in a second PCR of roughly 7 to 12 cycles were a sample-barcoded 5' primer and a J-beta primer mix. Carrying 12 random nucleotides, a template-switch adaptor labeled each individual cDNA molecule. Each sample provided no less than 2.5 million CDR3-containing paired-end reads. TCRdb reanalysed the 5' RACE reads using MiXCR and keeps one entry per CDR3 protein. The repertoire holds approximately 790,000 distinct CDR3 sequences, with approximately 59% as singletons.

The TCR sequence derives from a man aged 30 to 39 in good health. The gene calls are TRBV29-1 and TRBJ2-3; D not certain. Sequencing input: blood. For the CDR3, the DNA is TGCAGCGTTGATGGGCCGTACACAGATACGCAGTATTTT. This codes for CSVDGPYTDTQYF.